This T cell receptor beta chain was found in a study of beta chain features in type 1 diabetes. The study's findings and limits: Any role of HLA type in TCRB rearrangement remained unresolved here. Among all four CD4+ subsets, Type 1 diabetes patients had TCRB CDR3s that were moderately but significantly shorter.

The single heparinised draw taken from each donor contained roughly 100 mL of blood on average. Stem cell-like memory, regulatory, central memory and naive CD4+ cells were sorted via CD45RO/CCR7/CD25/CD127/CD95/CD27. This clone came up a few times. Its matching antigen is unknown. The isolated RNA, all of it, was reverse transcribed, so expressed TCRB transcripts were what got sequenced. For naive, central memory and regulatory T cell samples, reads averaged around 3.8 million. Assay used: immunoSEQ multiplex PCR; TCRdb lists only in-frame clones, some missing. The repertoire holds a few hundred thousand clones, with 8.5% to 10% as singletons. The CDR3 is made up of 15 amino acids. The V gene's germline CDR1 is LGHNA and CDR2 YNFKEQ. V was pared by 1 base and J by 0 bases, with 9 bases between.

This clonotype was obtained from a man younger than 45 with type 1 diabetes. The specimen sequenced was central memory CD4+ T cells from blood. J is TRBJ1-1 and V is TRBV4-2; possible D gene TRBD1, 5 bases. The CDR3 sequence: CASSQVGGMNTEAFF. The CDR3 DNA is TGTGCCAGCAGCCAAGTTGGGGGGATGAACACTGAAGCTTTCTTT.